What follows are 2 T cell receptor beta chains derived from one specimen sequenced in a study of T cell responses to AZD1222 COVID-19 vaccine. The assay was immunoSEQ multiplex PCR, and TCRdb's table has in-frame clones only and misses some. Found here are some 170,000 clones, 85% to 95% of them singletons; the top ten hold under 1.1%. The sequences come from peripheral blood, collected 28 days after the second dose of the MenACWY control vaccine. Receptors originate from an adult who received the MenACWY meningococcal vaccine as a control.

This chain links TRBV4-2 with TRBJ2-1; 10 bases align to TRBD2. CDR1 and CDR2 (germline): LGHNA, YNFKEQ. This CDR3 has 15 residues. Germline trimming cut 6 bases from V and 4 bases from J; bases unmatched to any gene: 6. The CDR3 nucleotides are TGTGCCAGCAGAGAGAGCGGGGGGGCATACAATGAGCAGTTCTTC. Translating gives CASRESGGAYNEQFF.

The rearrangement joins TRBV5-5 to TRBJ1-1; a possible D gene is TRBD1 (6 bases). The ends were cut back, 1 base at V and 5 bases at J, with 12 bases in the middle. Germline V gives CDR1 SGHKS, CDR2 YYEKEE (reference sequence). The CDR3 is 14 residues long. Here the CDR3 reads CASSLWGAETEAFF. DNA for the CDR3: TGTGCCAGCAGCTTGTGGGGGGCTGAAACTGAAGCTTTCTTT.